This entry lists 12 T cell receptor beta chains sequenced from one sample in a study of chemoradiotherapy in HPV16-positive cancers. Assay: immunoSEQ multiplex PCR; the TCRdb copy retains only in-frame clones and omits some. Of 6,500 to 9,000 clones listed, 89% are singletons. Source: tumor tissue, taken from a patient who underwent chemoradiotherapy. Every receptor here comes from a human donor with HPV-associated anogenital cancer.

The V gene is TRBV27, the J gene TRBJ2-7, with D perhaps TRBD2 (5 bases). Germline-derived CDR1 and CDR2 are MNHEY and SMNVEV (reference sequence). There are 16 residues in the CDR3. V shed 3 bases and J shed 5 bases, with 20 bases lying between them. The CDR3 sequence: CASSFSNWEKGHEQYF. CDR3 in DNA: TGTGCCAGCAGTTTTTCCAACTGGGAGAAAGGCCACGAGCAGTACTTC.

The CDR3 sequence is CASSLVGDSGANVLTF. The CDR3 DNA follows: TGCGCCAGCAGCTTGGTTGGGGACTCTGGGGCCAACGTCCTGACTTTC. The chain joins TRBV5-1 to TRBJ2-6, with no clear D. V dropped 0 bases and J dropped 0 bases, with 7 bases sitting between them. The CDR3 has 16 amino acids. Germline-derived CDR1 and CDR2 are SGHRS and YFSETQ.

The chain recombines TRBV15 with TRBJ2-6; D call uncertain. This CDR3 region has 15 residues. Trimming shortened V by 2 bases and J by 1 base, and 6 bases separated the two germline ends. Germline V gene data show CDR1 as LNHNV and CDR2 as YYDKDF (reference sequence). This CDR3 is CATSRSRSGANVLTF. The CDR3, as DNA: TGTGCCACCAGCAGAAGTAGATCTGGGGCCAACGTCCTGACTTTC.

Comment on this clone: This sample includes further DNA sequences coding for the same CDR3. This chain connects TRBV2 to TRBJ2-5; TRBD2 matches at 7 bases. The J segment lost 6 bases and the V segment lost 8 bases, leaving 3 bases of the junction unmatched. Germline loops: CDR1 SNHLY, CDR2 FYNNEI. The CDR3 totals 11 residues. The CDR3 loop is CASGRAQTQYF. The CDR3 DNA reads as TGTGCCAGCGGGAGGGCTCAGACCCAGTACTTC.

The chain is built from TRBV12-5 and TRBJ2-7; maybe TRBD1 (6 bases). Germline V gene lookup returns CDR1 LGHNT and CDR2 FRNRAP. CDR3 length: 15 residues. The ends were cut back, 5 bases at V and 1 base at J, with 15 bases in the middle. The DNA for the CDR3 is TGTGCTAGTGGTCCGCGTGAAGGGACATCCTACGAGCAGTACTTC. The encoded protein is CASGPREGTSYEQYF.

The chain recombines TRBV21-1 with TRBJ2-3; the listed D gene, TRBD1, was not tested against the DNA. TRBV21-1 is labeled a pseudogene. The CDR3 contains 18 residues. The CDR3 is CASSKKAVWTVQTDTQYF. The CDR3, as DNA: TGTGCCAGCAGCAAAAAGGCGGTTTGGACAGTCCAAACAGATACGCAGTATTTT.

CDR3: CASSGDFEREQYF. The CDR3 nucleotides are TGTGCCAGCAGTGGGGACTTCGAAAGAGAGCAGTACTTC. The chain has TRBV6-5 and TRBJ2-7, with D tentatively TRBD2 (6 bases). Trimming removed 5 bases at V and 7 bases at J, with 15 bases between. Germline CDR1 is MNHEY and CDR2 is SVGAGI. This CDR3 comprises 13 residues.

The chain recombines TRBV7-9 with TRBJ1-1, with D tentatively TRBD1 (5 bases). CDR1 SEHNR and CDR2 FQNEAQ come from the germline V gene (reference sequence). The V and J ends lost 1 base and 4 bases respectively, with 10 bases between them. The CDR3 contains 14 residues. The CDR3, as DNA: TGTGCCAGCAGCTTAGGGCAGGGTAGCACTGAAGCTTTCTTT. Its translation is CASSLGQGSTEAFF.

CDR3 residues: CASSSTAGAAYEQYF. The DNA of the CDR3 is TGTGCCAGCTCAAGTACCGCCGGGGCCGCTTACGAGCAGTACTTC. The chain links TRBV18 to TRBJ2-5, with D perhaps matching TRBD1 or TRBD2 (5 bases each). The J call is uncertain, as TRBJ2-7 better fits the DNA end. The CDR3 loop spans 15 amino acids. Germline V lookup: CDR1 KGHSH, CDR2 LQKENI.

This clone came up once. The CDR3 DNA sequence: TGTGCCAGCAGCTTATATGCAGAGACCCAGTACTTC. Amino acid sequence: CASSLYAETQYF. The V and J genes are TRBV7-2 and TRBJ2-5; D is undetermined. The germline V gene has CDR1 SGHTA and CDR2 FQGNSA. The ends were cut back, 2 bases at V and 4 bases at J, with 5 bases in the middle. The CDR3 contains 12 residues.

This sequence joins TRBV7-2 and TRBJ1-5; D not resolved. V was clipped by 5 bases and J by 5 bases, with 13 bases between them. This CDR3 has 14 residues. Germline CDR1 and CDR2: SGHTA and FQGNSA. CDR3 protein: CASSEDGWDQPQHF. The CDR3 DNA follows: TGTGCCAGCAGCGAGGATGGTTGGGATCAGCCCCAGCATTTT. Full variable domain (remainder filled in from reference TRBV7-2 and TRBJ1-5): GAGVSQSPSNKVTEKGKDVELRCDPISGHTALYWYRQSLGQGLEFLIYFQGNSAPDKSGLPSDRFSAERTGGSVSTLTIQRTQQEDSAVYLCASSEDGWDQPQHFGDGTRLSIL.

This chain connects TRBV29-1 to TRBJ1-1; D is unclear. Germline V gives CDR1 SQVTM, CDR2 ANQGSEA. CDR3 length equals 13 residues. Trimming removed 3 bases from V and 1 base from J, with 9 bases in between. The CDR3 coding sequence is TGCAGCGTTGATGTGGTCCCGAACACTGAAGCTTTCTTT. Translating it yields CSVDVVPNTEAFF.